This is a list of T cell receptor beta chains from one sample in a study of T cell responses to AZD1222 COVID-19 vaccine. Method: immunoSEQ multiplex PCR; TCRdb's copy keeps in-frame clones and lacks some. The sample contains about 120,000 clones, roughly 88% of which appear only once. The sample in question was peripheral blood, obtained on day 0 of AZD1222 vaccination. These receptors were collected from an adult in good health. Each CDR3 is given with its conserved first and last residue. The order of the fields is V gene, J gene, D gene, CDR3 protein. D genes are given only for firm matches.

V: TRBV3-1/TRBV3-2; J: TRBJ2-4; D: -; CDR3: CASSQAPNINIQYF
V: TRBV5-8; J: TRBJ1-2; D: -; CDR3: CASSLGRSIYGYTF
V: TRBV19; J: TRBJ2-5; D: -; CDR3: CASRPTGPQETQYF
V: TRBV6-2/TRBV6-3; J: TRBJ1-1; D: TRBD1; CDR3: CASSTRQGSSEAFF
V: TRBV5-4; J: TRBJ2-3; D: TRBD2; CDR3: CASSLGGGGNTQYF
V: TRBV3-1/TRBV3-2; J: TRBJ1-6; D: -; CDR3: CASSFSPSGNSPLHF
V: TRBV6-5; J: TRBJ2-7; D: -; CDR3: CASSYSGRGKGYEQYF
V: TRBV7-7; J: TRBJ2-5; D: -; CDR3: CASSLSRYSETQYF
V: TRBV5-1; J: TRBJ1-1; D: -; CDR3: CASSLPSNTEAFF
V: TRBV9; J: TRBJ2-1; D: -; CDR3: CASSVSNEQFF
V: TRBV3-1/TRBV3-2; J: TRBJ2-7; D: -; CDR3: CASSRETGPGEQYF
V: TRBV7-9; J: TRBJ2-7; D: -; CDR3: CASSRAGTQTYEQYF
V: TRBV5-1; J: TRBJ2-7; D: TRBD2; CDR3: CASSWTSGGPGYF
V: TRBV3-1/TRBV3-2; J: TRBJ1-6; D: -; CDR3: CASSQVGNNSPLHF
V: TRBV11-2; J: TRBJ2-4; D: -; CDR3: CASSQDLTKNIQYF
V: TRBV10-2; J: TRBJ1-2; D: -; CDR3: CASSGAVSYGYTF
V: TRBV27; J: TRBJ2-7; D: -; CDR3: CASSRTGNSYEQYF
V: TRBV5-6; J: TRBJ1-3; D: -; CDR3: CASSLGDSSNTIYF
V: TRBV3-1/TRBV3-2; J: TRBJ2-7; D: -; CDR3: CASSLQRPATGGAYEQYF
V: TRBV5-5; J: TRBJ2-7; D: TRBD1; CDR3: CASSLAPGTGIHEQYF
V: TRBV27; J: TRBJ2-7; D: -; CDR3: CASRPLGRNYEQYF
V: TRBV5-1; J: TRBJ1-2; D: -; CDR3: CASSFGTGRDGYTF
V: TRBV6-5; J: TRBJ1-4; D: TRBD1; CDR3: CASRVTGPGWEKLFF
V: TRBV11-2; J: TRBJ1-6; D: -; CDR3: CASSLQIQATNSPLHF
V: TRBV12-3/TRBV12-4; J: TRBJ1-2; D: -; CDR3: CASSLSGQSGYTF
V: TRBV4-2; J: TRBJ2-1; D: TRBD2; CDR3: CASSQGTSGGGEQFF
V: TRBV15; J: TRBJ2-1; D: -; CDR3: CATSRDRGSYNEQFF
V: TRBV19; J: TRBJ1-1; D: TRBD1; CDR3: CASSRGQGGNTEAFF
V: TRBV5-8; J: TRBJ1-1; D: -; CDR3: CASSFGEGYTEAFF
V: TRBV9; J: TRBJ1-2; D: -; CDR3: CASSPEARGGYTF
V: TRBV3-1/TRBV3-2; J: TRBJ1-2; D: -; CDR3: CASSMDPTVYGYTF
V: TRBV5-5; J: TRBJ2-5; D: -; CDR3: CASSFHGHQETQYF
V: TRBV6-5; J: TRBJ1-1; D: -; CDR3: CASSYGGRRNTEAFF
V: TRBV3-1/TRBV3-2; J: TRBJ2-1; D: -; CDR3: CASSQGRGFNEQFF
V: TRBV5-5; J: TRBJ1-2; D: TRBD1; CDR3: CASSYDRGRYGYTF
V: TRBV5-1; J: TRBJ2-1; D: TRBD2; CDR3: CASSFLAGGDGEQFF
V: TRBV6-4; J: TRBJ1-3; D: -; CDR3: CASSDSSGSSGNTIYF
V: TRBV5-1; J: TRBJ2-2; D: TRBD1; CDR3: CASSFQGAGTGELFF
V: TRBV7-9; J: TRBJ2-5; D: TRBD2; CDR3: CASSLLAGTLGETQYF
V: TRBV29-1; J: TRBJ2-1; D: TRBD1; CDR3: CSVDATGGKGEQFF
V: TRBV7-8; J: TRBJ1-1; D: -; CDR3: CASSLTRDSGTEAFF
V: TRBV11-1; J: TRBJ1-2; D: -; CDR3: CASSPDRNYGYTF
V: TRBV9; J: TRBJ2-1; D: -; CDR3: CASSARTAYNEQFF
V: TRBV7-9; J: TRBJ2-3; D: -; CDR3: CASSLTRREKTSDTQYF
V: TRBV5-5; J: TRBJ2-7; D: -; CDR3: CASTFLTGVTYEQYF
V: TRBV5-1; J: TRBJ1-3; D: -; CDR3: CASSVDTGPGNTIYF
V: TRBV6-5; J: TRBJ2-3; D: -; CDR3: CASSSAGAGADTQYF
V: TRBV6-2/TRBV6-3; J: TRBJ1-1; D: TRBD1; CDR3: CASSLAVVGTGGLITEAFF
V: TRBV4-1; J: TRBJ1-1; D: TRBD1; CDR3: CASSPQGAGNTEAFF
V: TRBV9; J: TRBJ2-7; D: -; CDR3: CASSALERGLQTNEQYF